This T cell receptor beta chain was recorded in a study of T-cell reconstitution after alpha-beta-depleted transplantation in children. General study results and limits: Surviving recipient T cells and thymic progenitors produced the high day-60 TCRbeta diversity seen in some patients. Reportedly, roughly two months post-transplant, alpha-beta T cells arose from several hundred expanded graft clones.

A library of TCRbeta sequences, prepared with unique molecular identifiers, was generated. TCRdb analysed the PCR reads with MiXCR anew, one entry per CDR3 protein. The repertoire holds about 240,000 distinct CDR3 sequences, with roughly a quarter as singletons. There are a few counts of this clonotype. As yet, its antigen is unknown. The CDR3 has 15 amino acids. V trimming: 1 base; J trimming: 1 base; junction bases outside the gene matches: 3. Sequenced here: PBMCs, sampled before TCRalphabeta/CD19-depleted stem cell transplant. This clonotype was sampled from a girl aged 2-9 years with Fanconi anemia, due to receive a stem cell transplant. This sequence joins TRBV12-3 or TRBV12-4 and TRBJ2-5; 7 nucleotides align to TRBD2. CDR3 residues: CASSLGREGQETQYF. The CDR3 nucleotides are TGTGCCAGCAGTTTAGGCAGGGAGGGCCAAGAGACCCAGTACTTC.